A selection of T cell receptor beta chains follows, all from one sample in a study of blood T cells in healthy people across ages. MiXCR was run by TCRdb on the 5' RACE reads, yielding one entry per CDR3 protein. The table has 700,000 or so distinct CDR3 sequences, about 24% seen once. Sequenced: blood. The receptors derive from a man between 65 and 79 years old in good health. Both conserved end residues are part of each CDR3. Fields, in order: D gene, V gene, J gene, clone size, CDR3 DNA, CDR3 protein. A D gene is named only where the DNA matches it firmly. Clone size appears in some rows only: once, few, many, or a class for an expanded clone.

D gene: NA; V gene: TRBV5-1; J gene: TRBJ2-5; clone size: few; CDR3 DNA: TGCGCCAGCAGTTCCCGGGACTACCAAGAGACCCAGTACTTC; CDR3 protein: CASSSRDYQETQYF
D gene: NA; V gene: TRBV10-3; J gene: TRBJ2-3; clone size: few; CDR3 DNA: TGTGCCATCAGACAGGAGTCTAGCACAGATACGCAGTATTTT; CDR3 protein: CAIRQESSTDTQYF
D gene: NA; V gene: TRBV29-1; J gene: TRBJ1-1; clone size: many; CDR3 DNA: TGCAGCGTTGGACACGGGACATTTGAAGCTTTCTTT; CDR3 protein: CSVGHGTFEAFF
D gene: NA; V gene: TRBV28; J gene: TRBJ2-4; clone size: few; CDR3 DNA: TGTGCCAGCAGTTATCAGAGGAACATTCAGTACTTC; CDR3 protein: CASSYQRNIQYF
D gene: NA; V gene: TRBV7-9; J gene: TRBJ2-3; clone size: NA; CDR3 DNA: TGTGCCAGCAGCCACAGTGACGCCCCCAGCACAGATACGCAGTATTTT; CDR3 protein: CASSHSDAPSTDTQYF
D gene: NA; V gene: TRBV10-1; J gene: TRBJ2-5; clone size: NA; CDR3 DNA: TGCGCCAGCAGTGAAGGGGGGACAGAAGAGACCCAGTACTTC; CDR3 protein: CASSEGGTEETQYF
D gene: NA; V gene: TRBV5-1; J gene: TRBJ2-2; clone size: NA; CDR3 DNA: TGCGCCAGCAGGAACCTAGCCGGGAACACCGGGGAGCTGTTTTTT; CDR3 protein: CASRNLAGNTGELFF
D gene: TRBD1; V gene: TRBV28; J gene: TRBJ1-4; clone size: few; CDR3 DNA: TGTGCCAGCAGTCCCCCGACAGGGTTTGGTGAAAAACTGTTTTTT; CDR3 protein: CASSPPTGFGEKLFF
D gene: NA; V gene: TRBV5-1; J gene: TRBJ2-2; clone size: NA; CDR3 DNA: TGCGCCAGCAGCCCATGGGGCTTCGGGACCACCCAGAACACCGGGGAGCTGTTTTTT; CDR3 protein: CASSPWGFGTTQNTGELFF
D gene: NA; V gene: TRBV11-2; J gene: TRBJ2-3; clone size: NA; CDR3 DNA: TGTGCCAGCAGCTTCGCCCTAGCAACAGATACGCAGTATTTT; CDR3 protein: CASSFALATDTQYF
D gene: TRBD2; V gene: TRBV3-1; J gene: TRBJ2-3; clone size: NA; CDR3 DNA: TGTGCCAGCAGCCAGGGCGGGGGGGCCATCACAGATACGCAGTATTTT; CDR3 protein: CASSQGGGAITDTQYF
D gene: TRBD2; V gene: TRBV28; J gene: TRBJ2-3; clone size: NA; CDR3 DNA: TGTGCCAGCAGTGGATCTAGCGGGATGCACCTTTCGGATACGCAGTATTTT; CDR3 protein: CASSGSSGMHLSDTQYF
D gene: TRBD1; V gene: TRBV28; J gene: TRBJ2-7; clone size: NA; CDR3 DNA: TGTGCCAGCAGCATTGGGGGACAGCTCGAGCAGTACTTC; CDR3 protein: CASSIGGQLEQYF
D gene: NA; V gene: TRBV5-4; J gene: TRBJ2-1; clone size: few; CDR3 DNA: TGTGCCAGCAGCTTGGAGCCGGGAACGAATGAGCAGTTCTTC; CDR3 protein: CASSLEPGTNEQFF
D gene: NA; V gene: TRBV28; J gene: TRBJ2-3; clone size: NA; CDR3 DNA: TGTGCCAGCGTTCGGGGCTCCACAGATACGCAGTATTTT; CDR3 protein: CASVRGSTDTQYF
D gene: NA; V gene: TRBV4-2; J gene: TRBJ1-6; clone size: few; CDR3 DNA: TGTGCCAGCAGCCAAGCAATTCCGCCCCTCCACTTT; CDR3 protein: CASSQAIPPLHF
D gene: TRBD1; V gene: TRBV29-1; J gene: TRBJ2-1; clone size: NA; CDR3 DNA: TGCAGCGTTCCGACAGGGCGAAATGAACAGTTCTTC; CDR3 protein: CSVPTGRNEQFF